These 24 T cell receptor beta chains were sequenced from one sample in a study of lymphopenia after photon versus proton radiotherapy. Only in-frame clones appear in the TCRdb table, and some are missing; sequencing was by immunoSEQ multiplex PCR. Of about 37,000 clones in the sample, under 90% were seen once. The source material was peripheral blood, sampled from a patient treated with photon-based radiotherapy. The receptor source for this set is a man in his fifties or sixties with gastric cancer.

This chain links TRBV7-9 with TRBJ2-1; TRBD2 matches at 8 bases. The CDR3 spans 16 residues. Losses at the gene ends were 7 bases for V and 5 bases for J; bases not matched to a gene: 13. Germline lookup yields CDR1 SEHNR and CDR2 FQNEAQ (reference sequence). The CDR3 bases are TGTGCCAGCACCCCGCCTACTAGCGGAGTCAACAATGAGCAGTTCTTC. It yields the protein CASTPPTSGVNNEQFF.

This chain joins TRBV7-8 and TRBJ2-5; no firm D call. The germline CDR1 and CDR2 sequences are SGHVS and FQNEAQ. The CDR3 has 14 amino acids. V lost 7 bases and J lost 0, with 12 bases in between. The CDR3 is CASMAREYQETQYF. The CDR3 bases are TGTGCCAGCATGGCTCGAGAGTACCAAGAGACCCAGTACTTC. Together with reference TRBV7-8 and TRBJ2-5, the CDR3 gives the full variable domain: GAGVSQSPRYKVAKRGQDVALRCDPISGHVSLFWYQQALGQGPEFLTYFQNEAQLDKSGLPSDRFFAERPEGSVSTLKIQRTQQEDSAVYLCASMAREYQETQYFGPGTRLLVL.

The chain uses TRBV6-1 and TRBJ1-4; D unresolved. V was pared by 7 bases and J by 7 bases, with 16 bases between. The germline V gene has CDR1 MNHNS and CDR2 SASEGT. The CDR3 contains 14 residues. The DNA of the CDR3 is TGTGCCAGCAATCCTCTACGGGTGGGTGAAAAACTGTTTTTT. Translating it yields CASNPLRVGEKLFF.

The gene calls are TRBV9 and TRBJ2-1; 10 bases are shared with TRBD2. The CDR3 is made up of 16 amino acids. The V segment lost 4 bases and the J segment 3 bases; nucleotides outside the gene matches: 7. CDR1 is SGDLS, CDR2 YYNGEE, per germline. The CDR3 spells CASSFGLAADYNEQFF. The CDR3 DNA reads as TGTGCCAGCAGCTTTGGACTAGCGGCCGACTACAATGAGCAGTTCTTC.

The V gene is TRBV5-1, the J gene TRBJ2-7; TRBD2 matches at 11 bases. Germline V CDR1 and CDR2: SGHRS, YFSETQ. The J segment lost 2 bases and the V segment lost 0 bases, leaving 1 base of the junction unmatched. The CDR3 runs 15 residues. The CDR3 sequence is CASSLGLAGPYEQYF. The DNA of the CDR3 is TGCGCCAGCAGCTTGGGACTAGCGGGACCCTACGAGCAGTACTTC.

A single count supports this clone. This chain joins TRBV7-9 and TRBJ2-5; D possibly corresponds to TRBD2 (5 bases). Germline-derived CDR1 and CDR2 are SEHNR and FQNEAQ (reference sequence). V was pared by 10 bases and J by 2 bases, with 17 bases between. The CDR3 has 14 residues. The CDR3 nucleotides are TGTGCCATTCCGCACGGACTCTTTCAAGAGACCCAGTACTTC. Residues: CAIPHGLFQETQYF.

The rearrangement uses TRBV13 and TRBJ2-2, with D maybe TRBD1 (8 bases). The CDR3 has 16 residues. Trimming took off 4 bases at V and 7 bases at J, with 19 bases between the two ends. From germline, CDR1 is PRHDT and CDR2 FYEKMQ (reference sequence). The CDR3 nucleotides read TGTGCCAGCAGCTCCTGGGGAGGGACAGGCAACGGGGAGCTGTTTTTT. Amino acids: CASSSWGGTGNGELFF.

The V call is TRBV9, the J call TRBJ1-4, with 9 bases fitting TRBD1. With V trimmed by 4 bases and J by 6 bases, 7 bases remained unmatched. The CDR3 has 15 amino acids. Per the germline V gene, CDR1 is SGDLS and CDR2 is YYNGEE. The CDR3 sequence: CASSLSQGADEKLFF. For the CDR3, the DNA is TGTGCCAGCAGCCTTTCACAGGGGGCTGATGAAAAACTGTTTTTT.

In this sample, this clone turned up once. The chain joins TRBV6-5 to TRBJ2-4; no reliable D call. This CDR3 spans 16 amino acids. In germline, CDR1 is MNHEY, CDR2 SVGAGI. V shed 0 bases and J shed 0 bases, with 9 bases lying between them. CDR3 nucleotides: TGTGCCAGCAGTTACTCGACCGTCCTAGCCAAAAACATTCAGTACTTC. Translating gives CASSYSTVLAKNIQYF.

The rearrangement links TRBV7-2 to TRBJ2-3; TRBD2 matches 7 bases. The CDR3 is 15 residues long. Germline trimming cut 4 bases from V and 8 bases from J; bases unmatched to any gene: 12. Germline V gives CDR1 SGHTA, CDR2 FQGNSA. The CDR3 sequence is CASSSNAGWEGTQYF. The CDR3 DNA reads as TGTGCCAGCAGCTCTAACGCCGGGTGGGAGGGTACGCAGTATTTT. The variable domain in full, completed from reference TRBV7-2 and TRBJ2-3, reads GAGVSQSPSNKVTEKGKDVELRCDPISGHTALYWYRQSLGQGLEFLIYFQGNSAPDKSGLPSDRFSAERTGGSVSTLTIQRTQQEDSAVYLCASSSNAGWEGTQYFGPGTRLTVL.

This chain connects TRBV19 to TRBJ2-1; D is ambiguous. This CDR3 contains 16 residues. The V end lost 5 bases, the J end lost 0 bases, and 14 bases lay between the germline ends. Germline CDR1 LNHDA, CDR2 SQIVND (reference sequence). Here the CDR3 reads CASSPVAENSYNEQFF. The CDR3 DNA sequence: TGTGCCAGTAGTCCCGTGGCCGAGAACTCCTACAATGAGCAGTTCTTC.

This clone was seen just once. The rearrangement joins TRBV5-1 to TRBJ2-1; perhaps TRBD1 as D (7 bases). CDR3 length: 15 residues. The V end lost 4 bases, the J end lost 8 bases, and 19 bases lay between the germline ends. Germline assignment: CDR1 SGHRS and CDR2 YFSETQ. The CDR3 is CASSPQGGGIYEQFF. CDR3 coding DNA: TGCGCCAGCAGCCCCCAGGGGGGCGGTATCTATGAGCAGTTCTTC. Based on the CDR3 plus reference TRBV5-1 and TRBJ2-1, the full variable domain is KAGVTQTPRYLIKTRGQQVTLSCSPISGHRSVSWYQQTPGQGLQFLFEYFSETQRNKGNFPGRFSGRQFSNSRSEMNVSTLELGDSALYLCASSPQGGGIYEQFFGPGTRLTVL.

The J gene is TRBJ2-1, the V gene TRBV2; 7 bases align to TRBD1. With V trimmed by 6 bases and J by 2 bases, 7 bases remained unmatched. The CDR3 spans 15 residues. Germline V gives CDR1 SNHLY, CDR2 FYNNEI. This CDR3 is CASSAHRGPYNEQFF. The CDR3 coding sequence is TGTGCCAGCAGCGCCCACAGGGGCCCCTACAATGAGCAGTTCTTC.

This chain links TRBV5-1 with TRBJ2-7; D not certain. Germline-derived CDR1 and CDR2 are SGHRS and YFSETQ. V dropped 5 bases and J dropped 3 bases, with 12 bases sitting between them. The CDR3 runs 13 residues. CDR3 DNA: TGCGCCAGCAGTGTTGGTAATTACTACGAGCAGTACTTC. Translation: CASSVGNYYEQYF. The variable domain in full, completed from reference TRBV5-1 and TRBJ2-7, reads KAGVTQTPRYLIKTRGQQVTLSCSPISGHRSVSWYQQTPGQGLQFLFEYFSETQRNKGNFPGRFSGRQFSNSRSEMNVSTLELGDSALYLCASSVGNYYEQYFGPGTRLTVT.

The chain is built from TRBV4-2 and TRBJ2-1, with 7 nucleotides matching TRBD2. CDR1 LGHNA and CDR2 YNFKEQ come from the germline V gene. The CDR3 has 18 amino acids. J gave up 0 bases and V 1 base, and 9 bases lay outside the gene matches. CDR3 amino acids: CASSQGISGLRSYNEQFF. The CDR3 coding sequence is TGTGCCAGCAGCCAAGGGATTAGCGGGTTACGCTCCTACAATGAGCAGTTCTTC.

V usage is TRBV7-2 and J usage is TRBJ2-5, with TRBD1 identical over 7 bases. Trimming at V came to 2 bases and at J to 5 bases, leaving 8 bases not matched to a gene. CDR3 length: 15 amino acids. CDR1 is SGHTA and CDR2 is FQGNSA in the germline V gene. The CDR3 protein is CASSLFQGVGETQYF. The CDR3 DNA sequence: TGTGCCAGCAGCTTATTCCAGGGGGTCGGTGAGACCCAGTACTTC. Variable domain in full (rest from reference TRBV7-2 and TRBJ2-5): GAGVSQSPSNKVTEKGKDVELRCDPISGHTALYWYRQSLGQGLEFLIYFQGNSAPDKSGLPSDRFSAERTGGSVSTLTIQRTQQEDSAVYLCASSLFQGVGETQYFGPGTRLLVL.

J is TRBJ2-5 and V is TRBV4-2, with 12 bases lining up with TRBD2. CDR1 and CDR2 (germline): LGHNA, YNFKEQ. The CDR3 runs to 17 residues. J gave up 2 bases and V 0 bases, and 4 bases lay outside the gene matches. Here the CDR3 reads CASSQDLGLAGQETQYF. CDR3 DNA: TGTGCCAGCAGCCAAGATCTAGGACTAGCGGGACAAGAGACCCAGTACTTC.

For the CDR3, the DNA is TGTGCCAGCAGTTCGGTAGCGGGAGGATCCACCGGGGAGCTGTTTTTT. It translates to CASSSVAGGSTGELFF. The chain joins TRBV27 to TRBJ2-2; the match to TRBD2 covers 10 bases. V trimming: 4 bases; J trimming: 4 bases; junction bases outside the gene matches: 6. CDR3 length equals 16 residues. Germline loops: CDR1 MNHEY, CDR2 SMNVEV (reference sequence).

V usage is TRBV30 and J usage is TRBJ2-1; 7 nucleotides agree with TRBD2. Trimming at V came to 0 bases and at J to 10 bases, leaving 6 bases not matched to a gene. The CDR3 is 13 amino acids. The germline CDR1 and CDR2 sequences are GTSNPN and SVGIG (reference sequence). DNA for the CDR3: TGTGCCTGGAGTGTACGACAAGCGGGAGAGCAGTTCTTC. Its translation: CAWSVRQAGEQFF.

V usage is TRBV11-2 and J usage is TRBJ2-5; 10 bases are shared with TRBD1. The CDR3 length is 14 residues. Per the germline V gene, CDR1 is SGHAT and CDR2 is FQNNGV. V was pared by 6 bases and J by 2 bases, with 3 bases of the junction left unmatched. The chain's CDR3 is CASRRTGGQETQYF. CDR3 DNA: TGTGCCAGCAGGAGGACAGGGGGGCAAGAGACCCAGTACTTC.

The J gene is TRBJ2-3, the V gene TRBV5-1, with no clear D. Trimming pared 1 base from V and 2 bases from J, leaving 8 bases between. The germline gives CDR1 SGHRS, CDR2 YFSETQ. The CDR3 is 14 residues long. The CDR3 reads CASSLTTYTDTQYF. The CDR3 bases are TGCGCCAGCAGCTTGACTACCTACACAGATACGCAGTATTTT.

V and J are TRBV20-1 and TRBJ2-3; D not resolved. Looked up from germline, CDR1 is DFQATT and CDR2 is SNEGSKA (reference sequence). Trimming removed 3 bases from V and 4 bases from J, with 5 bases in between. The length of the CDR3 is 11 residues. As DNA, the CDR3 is TGCAGTGCTAGCCCGTCAGATACGCAGTATTTT. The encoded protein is CSASPSDTQYF.

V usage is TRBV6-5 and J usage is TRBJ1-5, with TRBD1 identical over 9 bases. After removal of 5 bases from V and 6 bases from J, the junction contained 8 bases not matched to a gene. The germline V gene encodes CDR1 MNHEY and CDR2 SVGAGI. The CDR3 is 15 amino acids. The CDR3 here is CASSPWDRESQPQHF. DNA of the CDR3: TGTGCCAGCAGTCCCTGGGACAGGGAGAGTCAGCCCCAGCATTTT.

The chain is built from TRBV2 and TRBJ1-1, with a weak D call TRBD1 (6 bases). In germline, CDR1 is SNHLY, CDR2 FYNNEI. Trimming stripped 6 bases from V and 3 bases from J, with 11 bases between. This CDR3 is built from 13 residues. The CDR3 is CASSIQGDTEAFF. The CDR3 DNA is TGTGCCAGCAGCATACAGGGTGACACTGAAGCTTTCTTT.